Following are 23 T cell receptor beta chains from one sample sequenced in a study of blood T cell repertoires in COVID-19. Measured with immunoSEQ multiplex PCR; TCRdb has only the in-frame clones, and not every one. The sample consists of tens of thousands of clones, around nine tenths of them appearing once. The specimen sequenced was peripheral blood. The receptors come from a human donor in a cohort sampled during active COVID-19.

The rearrangement links TRBV7-6 to TRBJ2-2, with TRBD2 as a possible D gene (6 bases). There are 15 residues in the CDR3. Trimming left V 0 bases short and J 1 base short, with 6 bases between. Germline CDR1 SGHVS, CDR2 FNYEAQ. CDR3 region: CASSLAGGNTGELFF. DNA of the CDR3: TGTGCCAGCAGCTTAGCGGGGGGGAACACCGGGGAGCTGTTTTTT.

The gene calls are TRBV18 and TRBJ2-3; D is perhaps TRBD1 (6 bases). The CDR3 is made up of 13 amino acids. Looked up from germline, CDR1 is KGHSH and CDR2 is LQKENI. V lost 3 bases and J 3 bases, leaving 7 bases between the germline ends. CDR3 amino acids: CASSPGQTDTQYF. CDR3 DNA: TGTGCCAGCTCACCCGGACAGACAGATACGCAGTATTTT.

The chain links TRBV24-1 to TRBJ2-5; 10 bases fit TRBD1. With V trimmed by 9 bases and J by 0 bases, 9 bases remained unmatched. The CDR3 covers 16 residues. Germline CDR1 and CDR2: KGHDR and SFDVKD. CDR3 amino acids: CATVYRDRGYQETQYF. Written as DNA, the CDR3 is TGTGCCACCGTATACCGGGACAGGGGCTACCAAGAGACCCAGTACTTC.

The J gene is TRBJ1-5, the V gene TRBV28; D might be TRBD1 (5 bases). The germline V and J ends were trimmed by 6 bases and 2 bases, with 17 bases remaining between them. CDR1 is MDHEN and CDR2 is SYDVKM in the germline V gene. This CDR3 spans 16 amino acids. The CDR3 nucleotides read TGTGCCAGCAGCCCTCTGATGTCGGGGGGCAATCAGCCCCAGCATTTT. It encodes CASSPLMSGGNQPQHF.

The chain links TRBV19 to TRBJ1-2; the match to TRBD1 covers 7 bases. CDR3 size: 15 residues. Trimming removed 5 bases from V and 3 bases from J; junction bases left unmatched: 9. CDR1 and CDR2 from the germline V gene are LNHDA and SQIVND (reference sequence). The CDR3 here is CASSPLGGAYYGYTF. The CDR3 bases are TGTGCCAGTAGTCCTCTAGGGGGCGCCTACTATGGCTACACCTTC.

The chain employs TRBV11-3 and TRBJ2-3; D perhaps matches TRBD2 (5 bases). The germline gives CDR1 SGHNT, CDR2 YENEEA. The CDR3 covers 14 residues. V lost 5 bases, J lost 2 bases, and 11 bases lay in between. The CDR3 here is CASSPPGSTDTQYF. CDR3 bases: TGTGCCAGCAGCCCGCCGGGGTCCACAGATACGCAGTATTTT.

The rearrangement joins TRBV19 to TRBJ1-5; 8 bases are a match to TRBD1. V lost 4 bases to trimming and J lost 7 bases; unmatched junction nucleotides: 6. The germline V gene has CDR1 LNHDA and CDR2 SQIVND (reference sequence). There are 14 residues in the CDR3. CDR3 region: CASSRGQGSQPQHF. The CDR3 DNA sequence: TGTGCCAGTAGTAGAGGACAGGGTAGCCAGCCCCAGCATTTT.

The chain uses TRBV6-5 and TRBJ1-1; D gene uncertain. V gave up 10 bases and J gave up 6 bases, with 15 bases separating them. The CDR3 spans 12 residues. Germline lookup yields CDR1 MNHEY and CDR2 SVGAGI. The DNA for the CDR3 is TGTGCCACCTCGAAACCGGGTCCTGAAGCTTTCTTT. Residues: CATSKPGPEAFF.

The V call is TRBV7-9, the J call TRBJ1-4; 7 nucleotides align to TRBD1. CDR1 is SEHNR, CDR2 FQNEAQ, per germline (reference sequence). This CDR3 is 17 amino acids long. The V gene end was trimmed by 3 bases and the J gene end by 2 bases; junction bases not matched to a gene: 9. CDR3: CASSFVGQVWTNEKLFF. CDR3 in DNA: TGTGCCAGCAGCTTCGTAGGACAGGTGTGGACTAATGAAAAACTGTTTTTT. Full variable domain (rest looked up from reference TRBV7-9 and TRBJ1-4): DTGVSQNPRHKITKRGQNVTFRCDPISEHNRLYWYRQTLGQGPEFLTYFQNEAQLEKSRLLSDRFSAERPKGSFSTLEIQRTEQGDSAMYLCASSFVGQVWTNEKLFFGSGTQLSVL.

The chain joins TRBV19 to TRBJ2-3; D call uncertain. Germline values: CDR1 LNHDA, CDR2 SQIVND (reference sequence). The CDR3 is made up of 13 amino acids. V lost 5 bases to trimming and J lost 1 base, with 7 bases between them. The CDR3 nucleotides are TGTGCCAGTAGTCGGAGTGGCACAGATACGCAGTATTTT. Its protein product is CASSRSGTDTQYF. The whole variable domain, filled in from reference TRBV19 and TRBJ2-3, reads DGGITQSPKYLFRKEGQNVTLSCEQNLNHDAMYWYRQDPGQGLRLIYYSQIVNDFQKGDIAEGYSVSREKKESFPLTVTSAQKNPTAFYLCASSRSGTDTQYFGPGTRLTVL.

J is TRBJ2-3 and V is TRBV6-5, with 8 nucleotides matching TRBD2. This CDR3 is 16 amino acids long. With V trimmed by 4 bases and J by 2 bases, 8 bases remained unmatched. The germline V gene encodes CDR1 MNHEY and CDR2 SVGAGI. This chain's CDR3 is CASSLQRGPPTDTQYF. DNA for the CDR3: TGTGCCAGCAGTTTACAGCGGGGGCCACCCACAGATACGCAGTATTTT.

The chain uses TRBV30 and TRBJ2-2; D call uncertain. The V gene's germline CDR1 is GTSNPN and CDR2 SVGIG (reference sequence). This CDR3 contains 14 residues. Trimming left V 0 bases short and J 5 bases short, with 10 bases between. The CDR3, as DNA: TGTGCCTGGAGTGTACTTAGTCGGACCGGGGAGCTGTTTTTT. This gives the protein CAWSVLSRTGELFF.

This clone occurred once. The rearrangement uses TRBV30 and TRBJ2-5; 11 nucleotides line up with TRBD2. With V trimmed by 6 bases and J by 2 bases, 2 bases remained unmatched. Germline V gene lookup returns CDR1 GTSNPN and CDR2 SVGIG (reference sequence). CDR3 length: 13 residues. CDR3 in amino acids: CACLAGGQETQYF. The CDR3 bases are TGTGCCTGCTTAGCGGGGGGGCAAGAGACCCAGTACTTC.

This rearrangement joins TRBV27 to TRBJ1-4, with D possibly TRBD1 on 6 matching bases. Trimming pared 4 bases from V and 5 bases from J, leaving 17 bases between. Germline values: CDR1 MNHEY, CDR2 SMNVEV (reference sequence). The CDR3 runs 16 residues. The CDR3 sequence is CASSSGRRDINEKLFF. For the CDR3, the DNA is TGTGCCAGCAGTTCCGGACGACGGGACATCAATGAAAAACTGTTTTTT.

The chain carries TRBV28 and TRBJ2-7, with D unclear. Trimming stripped 4 bases from V and 3 bases from J, with 13 bases between. This CDR3 contains 14 residues. Germline assignment: CDR1 MDHEN and CDR2 SYDVKM. CDR3 residues: CASSSPGSLYEQYF. The CDR3 region has the DNA TGTGCCAGCAGTTCCCCCGGGTCTCTCTACGAGCAGTACTTC. The whole variable domain, filled in from reference TRBV28 and TRBJ2-7, reads DVKVTQSSRYLVKRTGEKVFLECVQDMDHENMFWYRQDPGLGLRLIYFSYDVKMKEKGDIPEGYSVSREKKERFSLILESASTNQTSMYLCASSSPGSLYEQYFGPGTRLTVT.

V and J are TRBV15 and TRBJ1-1, with D unresolved. V was pared by 1 base and J by 4 bases, with 13 bases between. CDR1 and CDR2 from the germline V gene are LNHNV and YYDKDF (reference sequence). The CDR3 covers 15 residues. The CDR3 bases are TGTGCCACCAGCAGAGCTGGGGTCCGGGGCACTGAAGCTTTCTTT. Translated: CATSRAGVRGTEAFF.

CDR3 region: CASTDRGTKNIQYF. The CDR3, as DNA: TGTGCCAGTACCGACAGGGGGACCAAAAACATTCAGTACTTC. The chain recombines TRBV19 with TRBJ2-4; 9 bases are a match to TRBD1. V was clipped by 7 bases and J by 2 bases; unmatched bases: 3. Per the germline V gene, CDR1 is LNHDA and CDR2 is SQIVND (reference sequence). CDR3 length: 14 amino acids. The full variable domain, completed using reference TRBV19 and TRBJ2-4, is DGGITQSPKYLFRKEGQNVTLSCEQNLNHDAMYWYRQDPGQGLRLIYYSQIVNDFQKGDIAEGYSVSREKKESFPLTVTSAQKNPTAFYLCASTDRGTKNIQYFGAGTRLSVL.

The chain combines TRBV28 with TRBJ1-5, with D hard to call. Germline V gives CDR1 MDHEN, CDR2 SYDVKM. The CDR3 has 12 residues. Trimming took 6 bases from V and 7 from J, leaving 10 bases between them. The CDR3 here is CASSLQRQPQHF. The DNA of the CDR3 is TGTGCCAGCAGCCTTCAGAGGCAGCCCCAGCATTTT. Drawing the rest from reference TRBV28 and TRBJ1-5, the complete variable domain is DVKVTQSSRYLVKRTGEKVFLECVQDMDHENMFWYRQDPGLGLRLIYFSYDVKMKEKGDIPEGYSVSREKKERFSLILESASTNQTSMYLCASSLQRQPQHFGDGTRLSIL.

Here the CDR3 reads CASSQSPAGMNTEAFF. DNA for the CDR3: TGCGCCAGCAGCCAAAGTCCCGCGGGGATGAACACTGAAGCTTTCTTT. The chain joins TRBV4-1 to TRBJ1-1; the D is unclear. Germline values: CDR1 MGHRA, CDR2 YSYEKL. The CDR3 spans 16 residues. V dropped 2 bases and J dropped 0 bases, with 13 bases sitting between them.

The CDR3, as DNA: TGTGCCAGCAGTTTAACAACTAGCGGGGGGTCCTACAATGAGCAGTTCTTC. Translation: CASSLTTSGGSYNEQFF. The V call is TRBV28, the J call TRBJ2-1; 12 positions agree with TRBD2. The V gene end was trimmed by 2 bases and the J gene end by 1 base; junction bases not matched to a gene: 3. The CDR3 totals 17 residues. Germline V gene data show CDR1 as MDHEN and CDR2 as SYDVKM.

Turning to this clone: The sample has other DNA sequences that encode this CDR3 too. J is TRBJ1-1 and V is TRBV6-1, with 9 bases lining up with TRBD1. The CDR3 sequence is 16 residues long. Germline V gene sequence: CDR1 MNHNS, CDR2 SASEGT. The J segment lost 4 bases and the V segment lost 2 bases, leaving 8 bases of the junction unmatched. Here the CDR3 reads CASSEPGQGRGTEAFF. The CDR3 bases are TGTGCCAGCAGTGAACCGGGACAGGGAAGGGGCACTGAAGCTTTCTTT.

Note on this clone: The conserved phenylalanine or tryptophan normally closing the CDR3 is absent here, so this likely arose from a read error. It is unclear where the CDR3 begins or ends on the DNA, so no DNA is shown, and the CDR3 is as TCRdb lists it. The chain recombines TRBV19 with TRBJ1-1; the D segment call TRBD1 is taken from the table without a DNA check. The germline gives CDR1 LNHDA, CDR2 SQIVND (reference sequence). The CDR3 region is 11 residues in length, termini included. The CDR3 protein is CASRGTGILSV.

The CDR3 protein is CASRFTSGRALWETQYF. In DNA, the CDR3 is TGTGCCAGCAGGTTTACTAGCGGGAGGGCCCTCTGGGAGACCCAGTACTTC. The rearrangement uses TRBV7-9 and TRBJ2-5; 13 nucleotides align to TRBD2. This CDR3 spans 17 amino acids. The J segment lost 5 bases and the V segment lost 6 bases, leaving 12 bases of the junction unmatched. Per the germline V gene, CDR1 is SEHNR and CDR2 is FQNEAQ (reference sequence).